Listed below are T cell receptor beta chains from one sample, sequenced in a study of shared clonotypes between healthy human individuals. The repertoire was sequenced with immunoSEQ multiplex PCR; TCRdb's copy has only in-frame clones and lacks some. In the table there are some 2,100,000 clones, more than 85% of which are singletons. Material for sequencing was naive CD8+ T cells from PBMCs. The receptors were sampled from a man aged 18 to 35 in good health. Some clones in this sample may be carry-over from other donors' samples. Each CDR3 is given with its conserved first and last residue. D genes are given only for firm matches. Some rows mark clone size as missing; the rest say once, few, many or name a class of expanded clone.

>-|TRBJ2-1|TRBV15|-
CATSNSVNPYNEQFF
TGTGCCACCAGCAACTCAGTGAACCCCTACAATGAGCAGTTCTTC
>-|TRBJ1-5|TRBV6-5|-
CASSYTRDTNQPQHF
TGTGCCAGCAGTTACACTAGGGACACTAATCAGCCCCAGCATTTT
>-|TRBJ2-3|TRBV11-2|TRBD2
CASSLDGGGRSYTQYF
TGTGCCAGCAGCTTAGATGGGGGGGGACGCAGCTATACGCAGTATTTT
>-|TRBJ2-7|TRBV4-1|TRBD2
CASSQDPWTSGNYEQYF
TGCGCCAGCAGCCAAGATCCTTGGACTAGCGGGAACTACGAGCAGTACTTC
>-|TRBJ2-5|TRBV5-6|-
CASSFMELGETQYF
TGTGCCAGCAGCTTTATGGAGCTCGGGGAGACCCAGTACTTC
>-|TRBJ1-1|TRBV7-9|-
CASSLPLDTEAFF
TGTGCCAGCAGCCTCCCCTTGGATACTGAAGCTTTCTTT
>-|TRBJ2-2|TRBV10-3|-
CAIKVGGNTGELFF
TGTGCCATCAAGGTTGGGGGAAACACCGGGGAGCTGTTTTTT
>few|TRBJ2-2|TRBV6-1|TRBD2
CASRSLAGAGELFF
TGTGCCAGCAGGTCTCTAGCGGGTGCCGGGGAGCTGTTTTTT
>-|TRBJ1-1|TRBV13|-
CASSSSWEGDTEAFF
TGTGCCAGCAGCTCGAGTTGGGAGGGGGACACTGAAGCTTTCTTT
>-|TRBJ2-3|TRBV9|TRBD2
CASSPGGADTQYF
TGTGCCAGCAGCCCTGGGGGGGCAGATACGCAGTATTTT
>-|TRBJ2-4|TRBV2|TRBD2
CASSEALLGRVNIQYF
TGTGCCAGCAGTGAAGCGCTTCTGGGGAGGGTAAACATTCAGTACTTC
>-|TRBJ1-5|TRBV28|-
CASSIDKEGIYSNQPQHF
TGTGCCAGCAGTATTGACAAGGAGGGAATCTATAGCAATCAGCCCCAGCATTTT
>-|TRBJ1-2|TRBV7-2|-
CASSPWDTIANYGYTF
TGTGCCAGCAGCCCCTGGGACACAATCGCTAACTATGGCTACACCTTC
>-|TRBJ2-2|TRBV6-5|-
CASSYWGGPNTGELFF
TGTGCCAGCAGTTATTGGGGCGGTCCTAACACCGGGGAGCTGTTTTTT
>-|TRBJ2-5|TRBV21-1|-
CASSVRQGPETQYF
TGTGCCAGCAGCGTTCGACAGGGCCCGGAGACCCAGTACTTC
>-|TRBJ2-5|TRBV7-8|-
CASSLNRQGRETQYF
TGTGCCAGCAGCTTAAACCGCCAGGGGCGGGAGACCCAGTACTTC
>once|TRBJ2-7|TRBV15|TRBD1
CATSRDYGQGFYEQYF
TGTGCCACCAGCAGAGATTATGGACAGGGGTTCTACGAGCAGTACTTC
>-|TRBJ1-3|TRBV4-1|-
CASSQVGPHGNTIYF
TGCGCCAGCAGCCAAGTGGGGCCCCACGGGAACACCATATATTTT
>-|TRBJ2-7|TRBV19|TRBD2
CATSGIAGDSYEQYF
TGTGCTACTTCCGGGATCGCGGGAGACTCCTACGAGCAGTACTTC
>-|TRBJ2-7|TRBV28|-
CASSLNTGQSYEQYF
TGTGCCAGCAGTTTAAATACGGGTCAGTCCTACGAGCAGTACTTC
>-|TRBJ2-7|TRBV6-5|TRBD1
CASTDAGGTYEQYF
TGTGCCAGCACCGACGCAGGGGGTACCTACGAGCAGTACTTC
>-|TRBJ2-7|TRBV27|-
CASSLRSSYYEQYF
TGTGCCAGCAGTTTAAGGAGTTCTTACTACGAGCAGTACTTC
>-|TRBJ1-5|TRBV6-5|-
CARTSGEPQHF
TGTGCCCGAACGAGTGGGGAGCCCCAGCATTTT
>-|TRBJ2-1|TRBV5-1|-
CASSPRENSYNEQFF
TGCGCCAGCAGCCCGCGGGAAAACTCCTACAATGAGCAGTTCTTC
>-|TRBJ2-1|TRBV7-9|TRBD1
CASREGDSSNEQFF
TGTGCCAGCAGAGAGGGGGACAGCTCCAATGAGCAGTTCTTC
>-|TRBJ1-2|TRBV4-3|-
CASSQGSEGNYGYTF
TGCGCCAGCAGCCAAGGGAGTGAGGGGAACTATGGCTACACCTTC
>-|TRBJ1-2|TRBV5-1|-
CASSLDGAYGYTF
TGCGCCAGCAGCTTGGATGGGGCCTATGGCTACACCTTC